The rows below give T cell receptor beta chains drawn from one sample of a study of CD8+ T cells in alopecia areata. Clones were read by immunoSEQ multiplex PCR, and TCRdb kept only the in-frame ones, dropping some. The table records about 250,000 clones, about 60% of them present only once. This sample comprised CD4+ T cells sorted from blood, obtained at roughly week 52, from a patient treated with tofacitinib. The receptor set was obtained from a human donor with alopecia areata. CDR3s include the opening cysteine and the closing phenylalanine or tryptophan. Each record gives: CDR3 protein, CDR3 DNA, clone size, V gene, J gene, D gene. D genes are given only for firm matches. Size is omitted from some rows. Given values are once, few, many or a class for expanded clones.

CDR3aa: CASSAYKGLALNEQFF
CDR3nt: TGTGCCAGTAGTGCATATAAGGGACTAGCCTTGAATGAGCAGTTCTTC
abundance: few
v_gene: TRBV19
j_gene: TRBJ2-1
d_gene: TRBD2

CDR3aa: CASSLDAGSSPLHF
CDR3nt: TGTGCCAGCAGCTTAGATGCAGGGAGTTCACCCCTCCACTTT
abundance: -
v_gene: TRBV7-9
j_gene: TRBJ1-6
d_gene: -

CDR3aa: CASSSRGQSGANVLTF
CDR3nt: TGCGCCAGCAGCTCTCGAGGACAGTCTGGGGCCAACGTCCTGACTTTC
abundance: -
v_gene: TRBV5-1
j_gene: TRBJ2-6
d_gene: -

CDR3aa: CASSLPSTDTQYF
CDR3nt: TGTGCCAGCAGCTTGCCGAGCACAGATACGCAGTATTTT
abundance: -
v_gene: TRBV5-6
j_gene: TRBJ2-3
d_gene: -

CDR3aa: CSAKRQGKGNTEAFF
CDR3nt: TGCAGCGCCAAAAGGCAGGGCAAGGGTAACACTGAAGCTTTCTTT
abundance: -
v_gene: TRBV29-1
j_gene: TRBJ1-1
d_gene: -

CDR3aa: CASSLVRHGGYTF
CDR3nt: TGTGCCAGCAGTTTGGTCCGTCACGGTGGCTACACCTTC
abundance: -
v_gene: TRBV27
j_gene: TRBJ1-2
d_gene: -

CDR3aa: CSVVGQGWGDTQYF
CDR3nt: TGCAGCGTTGTGGGGCAGGGCTGGGGAGATACGCAGTATTTT
abundance: -
v_gene: TRBV29-1
j_gene: TRBJ2-3
d_gene: -

CDR3aa: CASSVDGLPSTDTQYF
CDR3nt: TGTGCCAGCAGCGTAGACGGCTTACCGAGCACAGATACGCAGTATTTT
abundance: -
v_gene: TRBV9
j_gene: TRBJ2-3
d_gene: -

CDR3aa: CASSLFTSEQFF
CDR3nt: TGTGCCAGCAGCTTGTTCACATCAGAGCAGTTCTTC
abundance: -
v_gene: TRBV5-6
j_gene: TRBJ2-1
d_gene: -

CDR3aa: CAWNPGANVLTF
CDR3nt: TGTGCCTGGAATCCTGGGGCCAACGTCCTGACTTTC
abundance: -
v_gene: TRBV30
j_gene: TRBJ2-6
d_gene: -

CDR3aa: CASSLRGAETQYF
CDR3nt: TGTGCCAGCAGTTTAAGGGGAGCAGAGACCCAGTACTTC
abundance: -
v_gene: TRBV27
j_gene: TRBJ2-5
d_gene: -

CDR3aa: CASGLAPGNEQFF
CDR3nt: TGTGCCAGCGGACTAGCGCCGGGGAATGAGCAGTTCTTC
abundance: -
v_gene: TRBV6-4
j_gene: TRBJ2-1
d_gene: TRBD2

CDR3aa: CASSVMGLGSYNEQFF
CDR3nt: TGTGCCAGCAGCGTAATGGGGCTCGGCTCCTACAATGAGCAGTTCTTC
abundance: -
v_gene: TRBV9
j_gene: TRBJ2-1
d_gene: -

CDR3aa: CSVTGGGPLNEQFF
CDR3nt: TGCAGCGTTACGGGCGGGGGCCCCTTGAATGAGCAGTTCTTC
abundance: few
v_gene: TRBV29-1
j_gene: TRBJ2-1
d_gene: -

CDR3aa: CASTTDIYEQYF
CDR3nt: TGTGCCAGCACCACGGACATCTACGAGCAGTACTTC
abundance: -
v_gene: TRBV2
j_gene: TRBJ2-7
d_gene: -

CDR3aa: CAISGVSSASTDTQYF
CDR3nt: TGTGCCATCAGTGGGGTCTCTAGCGCGAGCACAGATACGCAGTATTTT
abundance: few
v_gene: TRBV10-3
j_gene: TRBJ2-3
d_gene: -

CDR3aa: CASSLASQGKTQYF
CDR3nt: TGTGCCAGCAGCTTAGCATCCCAAGGAAAGACCCAGTACTTC
abundance: -
v_gene: TRBV7-2
j_gene: TRBJ2-5
d_gene: -

CDR3aa: CASSYSRPGKYEQYF
CDR3nt: TGTGCCAGCAGTTACTCGCGTCCGGGAAAATACGAGCAGTACTTC
abundance: few
v_gene: TRBV6-6
j_gene: TRBJ2-7
d_gene: -

CDR3aa: CASSEYGRTEAFF
CDR3nt: TGTGCCAGCAGTGAATACGGCCGAACTGAAGCTTTCTTT
abundance: -
v_gene: TRBV25-1
j_gene: TRBJ1-1
d_gene: -

CDR3aa: CASSLEVNTEAFF
CDR3nt: TGCGCCAGCAGCTTGGAAGTGAACACTGAAGCTTTCTTT
abundance: -
v_gene: TRBV5-1
j_gene: TRBJ1-1
d_gene: -

CDR3aa: CSANDRGSYEQYF
CDR3nt: TGCAGCGCCAACGACAGGGGTTCCTACGAGCAGTACTTC
abundance: few
v_gene: TRBV29-1
j_gene: TRBJ2-7
d_gene: TRBD1

CDR3aa: CSVARTEGSGNTIYF
CDR3nt: TGCAGCGTTGCTAGGACAGAAGGCTCTGGAAACACCATATATTTT
abundance: few
v_gene: TRBV29-1
j_gene: TRBJ1-3
d_gene: -